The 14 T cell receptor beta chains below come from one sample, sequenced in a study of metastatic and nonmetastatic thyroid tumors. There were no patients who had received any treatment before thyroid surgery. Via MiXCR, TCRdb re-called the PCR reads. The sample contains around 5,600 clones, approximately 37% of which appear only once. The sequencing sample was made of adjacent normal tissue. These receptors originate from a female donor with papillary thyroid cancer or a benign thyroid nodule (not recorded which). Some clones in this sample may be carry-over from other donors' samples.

This CDR3 reads CAWSKQAGKNVEQFF. The CDR3, as DNA: TGTGCCTGGAGCAAACAGGCGGGAAAGAATGTAGAGCAGTTCTTC. The chain employs TRBV30 and TRBJ2-1; TRBD2 is a possible D gene (6 bases). This CDR3 spans 15 amino acids. CDR1 GTSNPN and CDR2 SVGIG come from the germline V gene (reference sequence). Deletions cut 3 bases from V and 10 bases from J, with 22 bases between. Looking up the rest from reference TRBV30 and TRBJ2-1 gives the full variable domain: SQTIHQWPATLVQPVGSPLSLECTVEGTSNPNLYWYRQAAGRGLQLLFYSVGIGQISSEVPQNLSASRPQDRQFILSSKKLLLSDSGFYLCAWSKQAGKNVEQFFGPGTRLTVL.

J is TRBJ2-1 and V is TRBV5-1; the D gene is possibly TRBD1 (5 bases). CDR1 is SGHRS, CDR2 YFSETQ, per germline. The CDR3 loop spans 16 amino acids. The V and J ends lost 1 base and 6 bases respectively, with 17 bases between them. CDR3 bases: TGCGCCAGCAGCTTGATAGGGCAGGGTTTTCCCAATGAGCAGTTCTTC. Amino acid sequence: CASSLIGQGFPNEQFF.

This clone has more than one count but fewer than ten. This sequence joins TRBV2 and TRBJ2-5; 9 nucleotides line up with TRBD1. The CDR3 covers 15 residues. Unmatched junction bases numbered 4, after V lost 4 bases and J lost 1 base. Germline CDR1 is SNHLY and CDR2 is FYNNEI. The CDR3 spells CASSAGTGTQETQYF. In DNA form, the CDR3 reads TGTGCCAGCAGTGCCGGGACAGGGACCCAAGAGACCCAGTACTTC.

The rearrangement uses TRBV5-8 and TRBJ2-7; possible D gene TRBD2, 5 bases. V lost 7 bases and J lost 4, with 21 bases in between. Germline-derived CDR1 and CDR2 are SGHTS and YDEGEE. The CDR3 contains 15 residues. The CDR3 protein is CASQMRAMGSYEQYF. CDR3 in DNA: TGTGCCAGCCAAATGAGGGCTATGGGGAGTTACGAGCAGTACTTC.

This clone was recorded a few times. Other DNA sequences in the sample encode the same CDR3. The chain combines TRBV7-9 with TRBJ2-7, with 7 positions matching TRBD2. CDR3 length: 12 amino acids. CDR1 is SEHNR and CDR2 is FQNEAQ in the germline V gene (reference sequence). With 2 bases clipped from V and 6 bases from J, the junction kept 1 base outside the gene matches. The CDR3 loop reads CASSLWEGEQYF. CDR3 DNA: TGTGCCAGCAGCTTATGGGAGGGCGAGCAGTACTTC.

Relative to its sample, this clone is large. Written as DNA, the CDR3 is TGTGCCACCAGTGAAGGGGTGCTGGGGACCGGGGAGCTGTTTTTT. It translates to CATSEGVLGTGELFF. The gene calls are TRBV24-1 and TRBJ2-2, with D possibly being TRBD1 (5 bases). The CDR3 is 15 residues long. Germline lookup yields CDR1 KGHDR and CDR2 SFDVKD. The V and J ends lost 4 bases and 5 bases respectively, with 13 bases between them.

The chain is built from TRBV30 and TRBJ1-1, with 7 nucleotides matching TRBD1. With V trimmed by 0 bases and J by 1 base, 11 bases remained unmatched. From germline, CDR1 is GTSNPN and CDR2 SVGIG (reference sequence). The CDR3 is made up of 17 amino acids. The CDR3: CAWSVPPRQGANTEAFF. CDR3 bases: TGTGCCTGGAGTGTACCCCCAAGACAGGGCGCGAACACTGAAGCTTTCTTT.

This chain's CDR3 is CASSETRGYGNTIYF. The CDR3 DNA sequence: TGTGCCAGCAGTGAAACGAGGGGGTATGGAAACACCATATATTTT. The chain couples TRBV6-1 to TRBJ1-3; maybe TRBD1 (6 bases). Germline values: CDR1 MNHNS, CDR2 SASEGT. The CDR3 runs 15 residues. Trimming cost V 2 bases and J 3 bases, with 11 bases left between them.

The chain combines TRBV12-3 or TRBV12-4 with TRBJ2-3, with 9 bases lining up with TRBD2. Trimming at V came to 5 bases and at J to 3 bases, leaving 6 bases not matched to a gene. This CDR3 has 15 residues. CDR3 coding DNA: TGTGCCAGCAGTCTCGGACTAGCGTCTACAGATACGCAGTATTTT. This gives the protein CASSLGLASTDTQYF.

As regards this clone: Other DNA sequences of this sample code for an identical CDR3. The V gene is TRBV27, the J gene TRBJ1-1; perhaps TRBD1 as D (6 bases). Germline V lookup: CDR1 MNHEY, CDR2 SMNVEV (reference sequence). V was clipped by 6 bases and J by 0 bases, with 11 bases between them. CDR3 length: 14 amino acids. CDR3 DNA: TGTGCCAGCAGGTCGGGGGCCATGAACACTGAAGCTTTCTTT. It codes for CASRSGAMNTEAFF.

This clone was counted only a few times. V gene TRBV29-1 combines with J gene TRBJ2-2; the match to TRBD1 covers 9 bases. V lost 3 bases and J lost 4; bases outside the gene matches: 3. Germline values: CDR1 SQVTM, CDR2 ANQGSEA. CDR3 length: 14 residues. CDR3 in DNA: TGCAGCGTTGAGAGGACAGGGGCCACCGGGGAGCTGTTTTTT. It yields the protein CSVERTGATGELFF.

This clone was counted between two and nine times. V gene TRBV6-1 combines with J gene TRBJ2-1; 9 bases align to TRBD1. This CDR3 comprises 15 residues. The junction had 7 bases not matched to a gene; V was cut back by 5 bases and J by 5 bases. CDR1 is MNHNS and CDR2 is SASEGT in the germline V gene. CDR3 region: CASSSPGQGNNEQFF. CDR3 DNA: TGTGCCAGCAGTTCCCCGGGACAGGGCAACAATGAGCAGTTCTTC.

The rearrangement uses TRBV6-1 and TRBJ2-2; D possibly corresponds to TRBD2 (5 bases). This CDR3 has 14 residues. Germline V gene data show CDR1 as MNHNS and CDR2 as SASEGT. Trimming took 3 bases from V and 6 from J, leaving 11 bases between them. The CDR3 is CASSDNLRAGELFF. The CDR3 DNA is TGTGCCAGCAGTGATAATTTGAGGGCCGGGGAGCTGTTTTTT.

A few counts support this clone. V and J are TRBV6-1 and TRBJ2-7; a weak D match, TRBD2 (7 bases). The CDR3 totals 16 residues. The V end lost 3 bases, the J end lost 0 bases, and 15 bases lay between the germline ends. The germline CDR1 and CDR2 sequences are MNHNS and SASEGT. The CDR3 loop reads CASSDPKGGASYEQYF. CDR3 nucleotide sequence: TGTGCCAGCAGTGACCCCAAGGGGGGGGCCTCCTACGAGCAGTACTTC.